One and the same sample provided the 3 T cell receptor beta chains below, sequenced in a study of Ad26.COV2.S vaccination and SARS-CoV-2 variants. Noted treatment: some 20 received Ad26.COV2.S at low or high dose, single or two shots; 5 received placebo; per-sample allocation not given. Sample collection was performed on day 63 after the first vaccine or placebo injection. Sequenced by immunoSEQ multiplex PCR; TCRdb stores in-frame clones only, minus some. Of about 370,000 clones listed, 75% to 90% are singletons. Source: peripheral blood, taken in a trial of Ad26.COV2.S vaccine versus placebo. The receptor set was obtained from a person aged 18-65 years who received the Ad26.COV2.S COVID-19 vaccine or a placebo.

The rearrangement joins TRBV3-1 (or the pseudogene TRBV3-2) to TRBJ1-6, with D perhaps TRBD1 (5 bases). Germline V gene lookup returns CDR1 LGHDT and CDR2 YNNKEL (reference sequence). The V end lost 0 bases, the J end lost 9 bases, and 9 bases lay between the germline ends. This CDR3 has 14 residues. The CDR3 sequence is CASSQDKGFSPLHF. The CDR3 bases are TGTGCCAGCAGCCAAGATAAGGGGTTTTCACCCCTCCACTTT.

J is TRBJ1-1 and V is TRBV5-1; D gene ambiguous. CDR3 length: 11 residues. CDR1 and CDR2 from the germline V gene are SGHRS and YFSETQ. V was pared by 5 bases and J by 1 base, with 3 bases between. The CDR3 here is CASRANTEAFF. CDR3 in DNA: TGCGCCAGCAGAGCGAACACTGAAGCTTTCTTT.

The chain couples TRBV6-2 or TRBV6-3 to TRBJ2-2; 9 positions match TRBD1. The junction had 8 bases not matched to a gene; V was cut back by 2 bases and J by 4 bases. The CDR3 contains 17 residues. CDR1 is MNHEY and CDR2 is SVGEGT in the germline V gene. This chain's CDR3 is CASSYPRTGEGTGELFF. Here the CDR3 DNA reads TGTGCCAGCAGTTACCCTCGGACAGGGGAGGGCACCGGGGAGCTGTTTTTT.